What follows describes a single T cell receptor beta chain. The target antigen is unknown. These data belong to a study of T cell responses to AZD1222 COVID-19 vaccine. General observations from the study: Clonal diversity was possibly underestimated; the donors were predominantly white British and more often female. Nearly half of spike-specific TCRs reportedly target variant regions that are unmutated in the B.1.351 and B.1.1.7 variants. Researchers report vaccine-associated CD4 TCRs spanning spike, with dominance at 160-218 and 743-854. Repertoires were obtained solely post-peak T cell response.

The CDR3 runs to 11 residues. The germline V gene has CDR1 KGHDR and CDR2 SFDVKD. The V end lost 4 bases, the J end lost 0 bases, and 0 bases lay between the germline ends. Clones were sequenced by immunoSEQ multiplex PCR, and TCRdb holds only the in-frame ones, with some missing. The sample has 84,000 or so clones, 90% seen once. The chain uses TRBV24-1 and TRBJ2-7; D unresolved. This TCR came from an adult who received the AZD1222 COVID-19 vaccine. The specimen was peripheral blood, collected 28 days after the second AZD1222 dose. The CDR3 DNA follows: TGTGCCACCAGTGACTCCTACGAGCAGTACTTC. Its translation is CATSDSYEQYF.